This T cell receptor (beta chain) was retrieved from a study of T cell repertoires in ileal Crohn's disease. On the study more broadly: Thiopurines (11) or anti-TNF agents (around 17) were given postoperatively to about half. Findings of the study overall: Sorted CD8 T cells held more high-frequency clones than CD4. Endoscopy was done a median around seven months after surgery.

There are 18 residues in the CDR3. The ends were cut back, 5 bases at V and 2 bases at J, with 22 bases in the middle. The germline gives CDR1 SGHVS, CDR2 FNYEAQ. Regarding time point: neoterminal ileum biopsy at postoperative endoscopy, about 6 months after surgery. Worth noting for this clone: The antigen remains unidentified.

Produced via immunoSEQ multiplex PCR; TCRdb's table is partial and in-frame only. The sample holds some 10,000 clones, around 82% seen once. This chain uses TRBV7-6 with TRBJ1-3; perhaps TRBD1 as D (5 bases). The sample consisted of ileal tissue. This receptor was obtained from an adult with Crohn's disease. Here the CDR3 DNA reads TGTGCCAGCAGCCCTGACATCGGGGGGAGGAGTGCTGGAAACACCATATATTTT. Its translation: CASSPDIGGRSAGNTIYF.